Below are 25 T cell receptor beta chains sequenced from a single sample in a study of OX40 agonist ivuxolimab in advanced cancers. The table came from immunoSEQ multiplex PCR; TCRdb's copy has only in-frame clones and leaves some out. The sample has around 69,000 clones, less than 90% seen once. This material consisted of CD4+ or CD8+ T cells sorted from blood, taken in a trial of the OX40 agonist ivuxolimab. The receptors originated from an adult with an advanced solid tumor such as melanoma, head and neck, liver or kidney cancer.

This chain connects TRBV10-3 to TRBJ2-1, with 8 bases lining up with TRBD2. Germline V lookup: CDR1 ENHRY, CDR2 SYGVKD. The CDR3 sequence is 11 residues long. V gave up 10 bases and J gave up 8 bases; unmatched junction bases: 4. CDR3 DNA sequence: TGTGCCACCGGGGGGGCCTATGAGCAGTTCTTC. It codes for CATGGAYEQFF.

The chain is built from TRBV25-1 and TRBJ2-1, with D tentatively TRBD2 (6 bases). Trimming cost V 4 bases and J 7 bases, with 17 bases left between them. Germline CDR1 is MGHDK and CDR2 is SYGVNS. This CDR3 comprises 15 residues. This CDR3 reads CASSVLGTASNEQFF. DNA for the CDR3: TGTGCCAGCAGTGTACTGGGGACTGCCTCTAATGAGCAGTTCTTC.

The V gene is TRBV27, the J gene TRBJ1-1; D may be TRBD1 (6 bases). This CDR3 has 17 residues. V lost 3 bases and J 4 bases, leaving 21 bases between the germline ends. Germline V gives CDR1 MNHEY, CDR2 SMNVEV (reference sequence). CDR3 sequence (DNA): TGTGCCAGCAGTTTCCGGCAAGGACAGAGGGTTGGCACTGAAGCTTTCTTT. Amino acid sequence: CASSFRQGQRVGTEAFF.

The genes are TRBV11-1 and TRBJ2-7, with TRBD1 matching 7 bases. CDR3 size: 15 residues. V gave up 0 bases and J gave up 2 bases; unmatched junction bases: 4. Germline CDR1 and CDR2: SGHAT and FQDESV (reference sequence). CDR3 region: CASSLAWDSTYEQYF. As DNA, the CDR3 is TGTGCCAGCAGCTTAGCCTGGGACAGTACCTACGAGCAGTACTTC.

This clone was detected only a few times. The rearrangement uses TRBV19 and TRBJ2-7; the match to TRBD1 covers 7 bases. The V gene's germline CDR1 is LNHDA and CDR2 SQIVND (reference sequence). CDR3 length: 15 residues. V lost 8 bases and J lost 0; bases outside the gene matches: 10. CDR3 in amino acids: CASSEQGPSSYEQYF. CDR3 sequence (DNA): TGTGCCAGTTCCGAACAGGGGCCGAGCTCCTACGAGCAGTACTTC.

The CDR3 sequence: CASSSGPTGIHTF. The CDR3 DNA reads as TGTGCCAGCAGCTCCGGGCCGACAGGGATCCACACCTTC. This chain links TRBV7-8 with TRBJ1-2, with TRBD1 identical over 7 bases. V was clipped by 4 bases and J by 12 bases; unmatched bases: 11. The CDR3 runs to 13 residues. Germline lookup yields CDR1 SGHVS and CDR2 FQNEAQ.

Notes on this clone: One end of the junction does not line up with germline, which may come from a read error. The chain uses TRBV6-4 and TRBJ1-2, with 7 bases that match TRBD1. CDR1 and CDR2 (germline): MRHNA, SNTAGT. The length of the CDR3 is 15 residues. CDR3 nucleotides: TGTGCCAGCAGTGCCGAGACAGGGAGGGGGTATGCCTACACCTTC. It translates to CASSAETGRGYAYTF.

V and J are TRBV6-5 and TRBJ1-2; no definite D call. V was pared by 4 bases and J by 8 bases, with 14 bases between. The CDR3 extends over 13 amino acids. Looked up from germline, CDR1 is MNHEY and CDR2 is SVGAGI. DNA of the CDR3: TGTGCCAGCAGTTCGGACCTGTCGAGGGGCTACACCTTC. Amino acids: CASSSDLSRGYTF.

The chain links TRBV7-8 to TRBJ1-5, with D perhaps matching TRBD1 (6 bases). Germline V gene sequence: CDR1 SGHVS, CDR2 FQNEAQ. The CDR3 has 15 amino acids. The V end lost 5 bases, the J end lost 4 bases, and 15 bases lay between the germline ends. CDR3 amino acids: CASSRIRGRNQPQHF. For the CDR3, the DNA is TGTGCCAGCAGCCGGATCAGGGGTAGAAATCAGCCCCAGCATTTT. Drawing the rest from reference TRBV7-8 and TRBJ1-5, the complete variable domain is GAGVSQSPRYKVAKRGQDVALRCDPISGHVSLFWYQQALGQGPEFLTYFQNEAQLDKSGLPSDRFFAERPEGSVSTLKIQRTQQEDSAVYLCASSRIRGRNQPQHFGDGTRLSIL.

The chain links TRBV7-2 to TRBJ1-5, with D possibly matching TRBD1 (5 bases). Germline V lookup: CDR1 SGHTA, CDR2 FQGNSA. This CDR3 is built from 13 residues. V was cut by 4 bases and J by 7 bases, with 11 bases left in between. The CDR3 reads CASSSENRQPQHF. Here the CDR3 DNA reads TGTGCCAGCAGCTCGGAGAACAGGCAGCCCCAGCATTTT.

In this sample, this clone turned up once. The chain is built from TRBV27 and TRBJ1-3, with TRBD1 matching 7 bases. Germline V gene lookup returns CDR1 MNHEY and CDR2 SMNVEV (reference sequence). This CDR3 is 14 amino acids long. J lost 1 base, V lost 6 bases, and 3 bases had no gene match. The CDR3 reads CASRRQGSGNTIYF. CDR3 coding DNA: TGTGCCAGCAGACGACAGGGATCTGGAAACACCATATATTTT.

For the CDR3, the DNA is TGTGCCAGCAGCTTTTTAGTTGGACAGGGCAAATTGGGGAACACTGAAGCTTTCTTT. It specifies CASSFLVGQGKLGNTEAFF. The chain links TRBV7-2 to TRBJ1-1; the match to TRBD1 covers 8 bases. Per germline, CDR1 SGHTA and CDR2 FQGNSA. V dropped 3 bases and J dropped 1; count of bases not matched to a gene: 16. The CDR3 covers 19 residues. The whole variable domain, remainder taken from reference TRBV7-2 and TRBJ1-1, is GAGVSQSPSNKVTEKGKDVELRCDPISGHTALYWYRQSLGQGLEFLIYFQGNSAPDKSGLPSDRFSAERTGGSVSTLTIQRTQQEDSAVYLCASSFLVGQGKLGNTEAFFGQGTRLTVV.

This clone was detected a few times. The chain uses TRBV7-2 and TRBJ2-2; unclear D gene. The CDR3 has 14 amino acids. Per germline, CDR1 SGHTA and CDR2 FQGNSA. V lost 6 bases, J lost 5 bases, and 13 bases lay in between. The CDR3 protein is CASRDQPSTGELFF. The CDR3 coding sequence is TGTGCCAGCAGGGATCAGCCGTCGACCGGGGAGCTGTTTTTT.

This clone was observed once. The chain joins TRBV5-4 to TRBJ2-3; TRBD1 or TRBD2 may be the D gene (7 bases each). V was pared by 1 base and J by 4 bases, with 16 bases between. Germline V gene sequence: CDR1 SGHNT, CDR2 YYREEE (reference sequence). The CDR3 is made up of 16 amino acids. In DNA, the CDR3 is TGTGCCAGCAGCTTGCCAGGGGGGGGCAGCGCAGATACGCAGTATTTT. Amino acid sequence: CASSLPGGGSADTQYF.

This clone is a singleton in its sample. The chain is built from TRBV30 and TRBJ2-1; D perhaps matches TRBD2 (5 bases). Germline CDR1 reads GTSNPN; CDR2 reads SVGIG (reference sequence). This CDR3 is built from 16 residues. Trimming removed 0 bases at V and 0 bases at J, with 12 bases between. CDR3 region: CAWSVGRASSYNEQFF. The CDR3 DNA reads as TGTGCCTGGAGTGTAGGGCGGGCCAGCTCCTACAATGAGCAGTTCTTC. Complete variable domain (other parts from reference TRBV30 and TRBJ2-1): SQTIHQWPATLVQPVGSPLSLECTVEGTSNPNLYWYRQAAGRGLQLLFYSVGIGQISSEVPQNLSASRPQDRQFILSSKKLLLSDSGFYLCAWSVGRASSYNEQFFGPGTRLTVL.

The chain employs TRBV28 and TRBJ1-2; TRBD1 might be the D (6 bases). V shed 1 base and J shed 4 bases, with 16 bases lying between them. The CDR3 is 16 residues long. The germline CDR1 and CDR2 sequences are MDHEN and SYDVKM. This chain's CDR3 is CASSLYGTQRAYGYTF. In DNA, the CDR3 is TGTGCCAGCAGTTTATATGGGACACAAAGAGCCTATGGCTACACCTTC.

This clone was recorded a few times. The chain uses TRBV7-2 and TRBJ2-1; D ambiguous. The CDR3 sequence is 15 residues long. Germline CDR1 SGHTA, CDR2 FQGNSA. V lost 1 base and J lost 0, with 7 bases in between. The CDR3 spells CASSLGSSSYNEQFF. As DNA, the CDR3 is TGTGCCAGCAGCTTAGGGTCGAGCTCCTACAATGAGCAGTTCTTC.

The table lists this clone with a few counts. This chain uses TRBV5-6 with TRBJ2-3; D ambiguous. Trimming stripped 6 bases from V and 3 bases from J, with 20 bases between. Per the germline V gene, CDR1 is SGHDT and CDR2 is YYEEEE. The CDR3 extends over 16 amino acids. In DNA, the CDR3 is TGTGCCAGCACCCCCACGACCAGTACCAAAACAGATACGCAGTATTTT. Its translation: CASTPTTSTKTDTQYF.

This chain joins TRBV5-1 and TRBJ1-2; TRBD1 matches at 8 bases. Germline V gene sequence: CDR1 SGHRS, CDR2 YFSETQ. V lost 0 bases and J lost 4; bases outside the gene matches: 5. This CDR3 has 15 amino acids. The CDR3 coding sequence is TGCGCCAGCAGCTTGGCCGGGACAGGCTTCTATGGCTACACCTTC. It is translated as CASSLAGTGFYGYTF.

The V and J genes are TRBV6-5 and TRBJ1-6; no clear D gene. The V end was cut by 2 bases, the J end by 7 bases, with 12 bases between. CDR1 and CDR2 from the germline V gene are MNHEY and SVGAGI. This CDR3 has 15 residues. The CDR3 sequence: CASSYGQTGNSPLHF. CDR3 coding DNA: TGTGCCAGCAGTTACGGGCAGACCGGAAATTCACCCCTCCACTTT.

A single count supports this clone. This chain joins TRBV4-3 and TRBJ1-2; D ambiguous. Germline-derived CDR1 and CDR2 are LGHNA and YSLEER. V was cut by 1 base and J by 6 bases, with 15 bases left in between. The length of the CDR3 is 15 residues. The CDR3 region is CASSQGAFVADGYTF. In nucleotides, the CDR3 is TGCGCCAGCAGCCAAGGTGCGTTCGTGGCCGATGGCTACACCTTC.

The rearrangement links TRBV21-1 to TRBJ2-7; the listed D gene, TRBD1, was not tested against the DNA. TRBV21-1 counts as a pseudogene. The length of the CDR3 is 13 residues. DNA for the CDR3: TGTGCCAGCAGCAAGCAGGCCTCCTACGAGCAGTACTTC. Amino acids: CASSKQASYEQYF.

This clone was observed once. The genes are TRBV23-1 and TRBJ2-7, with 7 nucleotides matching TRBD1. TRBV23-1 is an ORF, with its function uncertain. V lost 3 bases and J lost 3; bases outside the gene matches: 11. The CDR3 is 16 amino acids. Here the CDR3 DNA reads TGCGCCAGCAGTCATTACTTCGGGACAGACCTCTACGAGCAGTACTTC. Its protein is CASSHYFGTDLYEQYF.

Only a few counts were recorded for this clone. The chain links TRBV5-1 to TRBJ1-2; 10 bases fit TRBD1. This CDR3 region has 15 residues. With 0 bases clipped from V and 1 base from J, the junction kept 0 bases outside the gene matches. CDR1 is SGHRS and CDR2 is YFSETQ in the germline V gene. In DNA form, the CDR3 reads TGCGCCAGCAGCTTGGGGGACAGGGGTAACTATGGCTACACCTTC. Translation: CASSLGDRGNYGYTF.

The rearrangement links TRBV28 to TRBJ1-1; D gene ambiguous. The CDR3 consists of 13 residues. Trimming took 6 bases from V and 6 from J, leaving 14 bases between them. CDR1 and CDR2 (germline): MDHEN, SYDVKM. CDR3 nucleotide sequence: TGTGCCAGCAGAAAAGAGGCTAGCGCTGAAGCTTTCTTT. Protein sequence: CASRKEASAEAFF. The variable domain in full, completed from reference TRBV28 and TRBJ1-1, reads DVKVTQSSRYLVKRTGEKVFLECVQDMDHENMFWYRQDPGLGLRLIYFSYDVKMKEKGDIPEGYSVSREKKERFSLILESASTNQTSMYLCASRKEASAEAFFGQGTRLTVV.